This TCR beta chain came from a study of OX40 agonist ivuxolimab in advanced cancers. With regard to the full study: Ivuxolimab was an agonistic, fully human IgG2 monoclonal antibody directed against OX40 (CD134), a costimulatory receptor. Intravenous ivuxolimab was administered to patients every 2 weeks at six dose levels: 0.01, 0.1, 0.3, 1.5, 3 and 10 mg/kg. Of the roughly 54 dose-escalation patients, hepatocellular carcinoma was present in about 20, melanoma in approximately 15, renal cell carcinoma in 9 and head and neck cancer in 9. In the dose-escalation cohort, approximately 82% of patients were male, and the mean age was about 55 years, with a range of about 23 to 80. Prior anti-PD-1, anti-PD-L1 or anti-CTLA-4 therapy was permitted, and checkpoint inhibitors had been received by under 50% of dose-escalation patients. Partial responses were achieved by three dose-escalation patients, of whom one had hepatocellular carcinoma and two had cutaneous melanoma. Peripheral TCRbeta sequencing was intended to test whether TCR sequence diversity was altered and clonal T-cell expansion was caused by ivuxolimab. The paper reports the monotherapy dose-escalation portion (N ≈ 50 patients) of the phase I ivuxolimab trial.

The V end loses 2 bases and the J end loses 0 bases, and a stretch of 13 bases separates them. CDR1 and CDR2 are read off the germline V gene as ENHRY and SYGVKD. From its cysteine to its phenylalanine, the CDR3 spans 16 amino acids. Only CDR3 DNA is held: 48 bases, read in frame from base 1. Genomic DNA was extracted from sorted cells for sequencing of the TCRbeta CDR3 region. The immunoSEQ Assay was used to sequence the TCRbeta CDR3 regions. TCRdb stores this immuneACCESS table with in-frame sequences only. Part of the clones is absent; in the studies checked, under half of the shortfall reflects unresolved V genes, and no reason is known for the rest. The sample includes tens of thousands of clones, with approximately 90% observed a single time. The ten most abundant clones make up roughly 1.9% of the sample. Broad study findings and their caveats: After ivuxolimab, more expanded clones were found on average in CD8+ T cells than in CD4+ T cells. Which antigens the clonally expanded peripheral T cells were specific for was not determined. In the 0.1-3.0 mg/kg groups, partial responders had among the lowest normalized peripheral clonal expansion, particularly in CD8+ T cells. Low levels of normalized T-cell clonal expansion were also seen in some patients who did not respond. At doses of 0.1 to 3.0 mg/kg, clonal expansion of both CD4+ and CD8+ blood T cells was observed from baseline to week 6.

On this clone: Its antigen is currently not known. No much larger clone exists at a distance of one base, and base qualities are not known.

The trial excluded patients who had a history of autoimmune disease or who were on systemic immunosuppression. Peripheral blood for TCR sequencing was collected from all dose cohorts at baseline, on cycle 4 day 1, and on cycle 7 day 1. Samples were obtained from an open-label, multicenter, first-in-human phase I dose-escalation trial of ivuxolimab. The trial enrolled adults with locally advanced or metastatic head and neck squamous cell, hepatocellular, melanoma or renal cell carcinoma. CD4+ and CD8+ T cells were sorted separately from peripheral blood before TCR sequencing. The TCR comes from an adult with an advanced solid tumor such as melanoma, head and neck, liver or kidney cancer. The chain couples TRBV10-3 to TRBJ2-5; possibly the D gene is TRBD2, per 6 matching bases. Sequenced here: CD4+ or CD8+ T cells sorted from blood, sampled in a trial of the OX40 agonist ivuxolimab. For the CDR3, the sequence is CAISETSGRYQETQYF. At the DNA level, the sequence is TGTGCCATCAGTGAGACAAGCGGGCGTTACCAAGAGACCCAGTACTTC.